These 26 T cell receptor beta chains came from one sample sequenced in a study of cytomegalovirus exposure and HLA in healthy donors. PCR employed 60 Vbeta and 13 Jbeta primers. The protocol was immunoSEQ multiplex PCR, while the TCRdb copy is restricted to in-frame clones and leaves out a portion. The sample consists of 150,000 to 180,000 clones, approximately 72% of them appearing once. The source material was PBMCs. These TCRs come from a man aged 18 to 29 in good health and CMV-seronegative.

This chain connects TRBV7-8 to TRBJ1-5; D remains unclear. CDR1 and CDR2 from the germline V gene are SGHVS and FQNEAQ. V was clipped by 0 bases and J by 3 bases, with 15 bases between them. The CDR3 length is 17 residues. The CDR3 sequence is CASSLAVALLDNQPQHF. In DNA form, the CDR3 reads TGTGCCAGCAGCTTAGCGGTGGCCCTGCTAGACAATCAGCCCCAGCATTTT.

V and J are TRBV7-9 and TRBJ2-2, with D maybe TRBD2 (5 bases). The germline V and J ends were trimmed by 7 bases and 1 base, with 13 bases remaining between them. The CDR3 sequence is 15 residues long. Looked up from germline, CDR1 is SEHNR and CDR2 is FQNEAQ (reference sequence). The CDR3: CASNRAARNTGELFF. The CDR3 DNA is TGTGCCAGCAACCGAGCGGCGAGGAACACCGGGGAGCTGTTTTTT. The full variable domain, in which reference TRBV7-9 and TRBJ2-2 provide the parts outside the CDR3, is DTGVSQNPRHKITKRGQNVTFRCDPISEHNRLYWYRQTLGQGPEFLTYFQNEAQLEKSRLLSDRFSAERPKGSFSTLEIQRTEQGDSAMYLCASNRAARNTGELFFGEGSRLTVL.

The chain has TRBV9 and TRBJ1-1; 8 positions match TRBD1. This CDR3 is 15 amino acids long. In germline, CDR1 is SGDLS, CDR2 YYNGEE. Trimming took 1 base from V and 3 from J; bases not matched to a gene: 5. CDR3 nucleotides: TGTGCCAGCAGCGTATCAGGGGGCCGGCACACTGAAGCTTTCTTT. Residues: CASSVSGGRHTEAFF.

The V gene is TRBV4-3, the J gene TRBJ2-5; TRBD2 matches 8 bases. The CDR3 totals 16 residues. With 4 bases clipped from V and 6 bases from J, the junction kept 13 bases outside the gene matches. CDR1 is LGHNA, CDR2 YSLEER, per germline. CDR3 in amino acids: CASSPSVGGAVKTQYF. CDR3 bases: TGCGCCAGCAGCCCCTCTGTCGGGGGGGCCGTAAAGACCCAGTACTTC.

This clone was observed once. The chain joins TRBV6-1 to TRBJ1-2; 12 positions agree with TRBD1. After removal of 7 bases from V and 7 bases from J, the junction contained 4 bases not matched to a gene. Germline CDR1 MNHNS, CDR2 SASEGT. The length of the CDR3 is 13 residues. DNA of the CDR3: TGTGCCAGCACCCCGGGACAGGGGGCTGGCTACACCTTC. Amino acids: CASTPGQGAGYTF.

This clone was recorded only once. The rearrangement joins TRBV5-1 to TRBJ2-5; D may be TRBD2 (5 bases). Trimming shortened V by 0 bases and J by 11 bases, and 11 bases separated the two germline ends. The CDR3 extends over 12 amino acids. The germline gives CDR1 SGHRS, CDR2 YFSETQ. CDR3 protein: CASSLANEGQYF. CDR3 sequence (DNA): TGCGCCAGCAGCTTGGCCAATGAGGGTCAGTACTTC.

The CDR3 loop reads CASSLWPDRDRFAYEQYF. The CDR3 DNA sequence: TGTGCCAGCAGCTTGTGGCCCGACAGGGATCGGTTCGCCTACGAGCAGTACTTC. The chain has TRBV5-5 and TRBJ2-7; 7 bases are a match to TRBD1. CDR1 and CDR2 from the germline V gene are SGHKS and YYEKEE (reference sequence). The CDR3 is made up of 18 amino acids. After removal of 1 base from V and 2 bases from J, the junction contained 15 bases not matched to a gene.

The chain carries TRBV5-4 and TRBJ1-3, with D maybe TRBD1 (5 bases). V dropped 0 bases and J dropped 0 bases, with 10 bases sitting between them. The CDR3 extends over 16 amino acids. The germline gives CDR1 SGHNT, CDR2 YYREEE (reference sequence). This CDR3 is CASSLGGISSGNTIYF. The CDR3 DNA sequence: TGTGCCAGCAGCTTGGGGGGCATCAGCTCTGGAAACACCATATATTTT. The complete variable domain, with remaining parts taken from reference TRBV5-4 and TRBJ1-3, reads ETGVTQSPTHLIKTRGQQVTLRCSSQSGHNTVSWYQQALGQGPQFIFQYYREEENGRGNFPPRFSGLQFPNYSSELNVNALELDDSALYLCASSLGGISSGNTIYFGEGSWLTVV.

The rearrangement uses TRBV6-5 and TRBJ1-4, with unresolved D. V was trimmed by 5 bases and J by 8 bases, leaving 12 bases between them. Germline CDR1 is MNHEY and CDR2 is SVGAGI. There are 13 residues in the CDR3. The CDR3 DNA reads as TGTGCCAGCAGTGGAGGGTTTGGCGAAAAACTGTTTTTT. Its protein is CASSGGFGEKLFF.

Concerning this clone itself: Germline is not matched at one junction end, which may reflect a read error. The chain links TRBV7-9 to TRBJ2-6; weak D call: TRBD1 (5 bases). This CDR3 region has 15 residues. The germline CDR1 and CDR2 sequences are SEHNR and FQNEAQ (reference sequence). This CDR3 reads CASSSGPSGANGLTF. CDR3 bases: TGTGCCAGCAGCTCCGGACCCTCTGGGGCCAACGGCCTGACTTTC. The full variable domain, in which reference TRBV7-9 and TRBJ2-6 provide the parts outside the CDR3, is DTGVSQNPRHKITKRGQNVTFRCDPISEHNRLYWYRQTLGQGPEFLTYFQNEAQLEKSRLLSDRFSAERPKGSFSTLEIQRTEQGDSAMYLCASSSGPSGANGLTFGAGSRLTVL.

The genes are TRBV7-8 and TRBJ2-7, with D tentatively TRBD1 (7 bases). Trimming shortened V by 4 bases and J by 3 bases, and 16 bases separated the two germline ends. The CDR3 length is 15 residues. Germline CDR1 and CDR2: SGHVS and FQNEAQ. CDR3 sequence: CASSSGGGGFYEQYF. The CDR3 DNA sequence: TGTGCCAGCAGCTCCGGTGGAGGGGGCTTCTACGAGCAGTACTTC.

The chain carries TRBV19 and TRBJ1-3, with D possibly TRBD1 on 5 matching bases. The CDR3 length is 14 residues. With 7 bases removed from V and 3 bases from J, the gap between germline ends came to 13 bases. Germline assignment: CDR1 LNHDA and CDR2 SQIVND (reference sequence). CDR3 bases: TGTGCCAGTACCTACAGGTGGAATGGAAACACCATATATTTT. It translates to CASTYRWNGNTIYF.

This clone was observed once. The V call is TRBV27, the J call TRBJ1-5; D is unresolved. V lost 6 bases to trimming and J lost 5 bases, with 14 bases between them. The CDR3 runs to 14 residues. Germline V gene sequence: CDR1 MNHEY, CDR2 SMNVEV (reference sequence). CDR3 sequence: CASSPGSGHQPQHF. The DNA for the CDR3 is TGTGCCAGCAGCCCTGGATCAGGCCATCAGCCCCAGCATTTT.

The chain employs TRBV4-1 and TRBJ2-3; D not certain. CDR3 size: 15 residues. V shed 0 bases and J shed 0 bases, with 7 bases lying between them. Germline values: CDR1 MGHRA, CDR2 YSYEKL. CDR3 in DNA: TGCGCCAGCAGCCAAGATGAGATGAGCACAGATACGCAGTATTTT. Translated: CASSQDEMSTDTQYF.

The chain joins TRBV19 to TRBJ2-1; 10 positions agree with TRBD1. The CDR3 is 20 amino acids. Trimming removed 5 bases from V and 11 bases from J; junction bases left unmatched: 27. Germline lookup yields CDR1 LNHDA and CDR2 SQIVND (reference sequence). CDR3 protein: CASSSYRDRGLRSPGGKQFF. The CDR3 region has the DNA TGTGCCAGTAGTTCATACCGGGACAGGGGACTTCGCTCTCCCGGGGGTAAGCAGTTCTTC.

The rearrangement links TRBV5-1 to TRBJ2-3; 7 positions agree with TRBD1. Germline V CDR1 and CDR2: SGHRS, YFSETQ. V dropped 4 bases and J dropped 3; count of bases not matched to a gene: 8. The CDR3 sequence is 15 residues long. CDR3 in DNA: TGCGCCAGCAGCGGAACGGGACAGTCAACAGATACGCAGTATTTT. Amino acid sequence: CASSGTGQSTDTQYF. The variable domain in full, completed from reference TRBV5-1 and TRBJ2-3, reads KAGVTQTPRYLIKTRGQQVTLSCSPISGHRSVSWYQQTPGQGLQFLFEYFSETQRNKGNFPGRFSGRQFSNSRSEMNVSTLELGDSALYLCASSGTGQSTDTQYFGPGTRLTVL.

This chain joins TRBV6-4 and TRBJ1-4, with 12 positions matching TRBD1. V trimming: 2 bases; J trimming: 8 bases; junction bases outside the gene matches: 6. Germline V gene data show CDR1 as MRHNA and CDR2 as SNTAGT. The CDR3 runs 16 residues. The CDR3: CASSDKGQGAGEKLFF. The CDR3 DNA follows: TGTGCCAGCAGTGACAAGGGACAGGGGGCCGGGGAAAAACTGTTTTTT.

The rearrangement uses TRBV6-1 and TRBJ2-1, with D possibly being TRBD1 (6 bases). Germline V gene sequence: CDR1 MNHNS, CDR2 SASEGT. CDR3 length equals 13 residues. V gave up 2 bases and J gave up 7 bases, with 9 bases separating them. CDR3 residues: CASSEWDKNEQFF. CDR3 bases: TGTGCCAGCAGTGAATGGGACAAAAATGAGCAGTTCTTC.

J is TRBJ1-2 and V is TRBV7-9; no definite D call. V was trimmed by 4 bases and J by 2 bases, leaving 5 bases between them. Germline loops: CDR1 SEHNR, CDR2 FQNEAQ (reference sequence). The CDR3 consists of 12 residues. CDR3 in amino acids: CASSSVNYGYTF. For the CDR3, the DNA is TGTGCCAGCAGCTCGGTCAACTATGGCTACACCTTC.

This sequence joins TRBV9 and TRBJ2-2; TRBD1 agrees at 7 bases. Germline-derived CDR1 and CDR2 are SGDLS and YYNGEE. J lost 1 base, V lost 4 bases, and 4 bases had no gene match. This CDR3 contains 15 residues. The CDR3 bases are TGTGCCAGCAGCAGCAGGGACAGGAACACCGGGGAGCTGTTTTTT. Encoded protein: CASSSRDRNTGELFF.

V is TRBV7-9 and J is TRBJ1-6; D unclear. V was shortened by 5 bases and J by 9 bases, with 14 bases between the two germline ends. CDR1 is SEHNR, CDR2 FQNEAQ, per germline (reference sequence). The CDR3 consists of 14 residues. The CDR3 sequence: CASSPDLLGSPLHF. The CDR3 DNA reads as TGTGCCAGCAGCCCCGACTTATTAGGTTCACCCCTCCACTTT.

The chain combines TRBV6-5 with TRBJ1-6, with 7 bases matching TRBD1. Germline V gene data show CDR1 as MNHEY and CDR2 as SVGAGI. V was clipped by 5 bases and J by 7 bases; unmatched bases: 8. This CDR3 spans 15 amino acids. Here the CDR3 DNA reads TGTGCCAGCAGTGCCCCCGTGACAGGGAATTCACCCCTCCACTTT. Its translation: CASSAPVTGNSPLHF.

The chain links TRBV7-2 to TRBJ1-5; TRBD1 agrees at 7 bases. The CDR3 is 14 amino acids. V lost 4 bases, J lost 5 bases, and 5 bases stayed unmatched. Germline CDR1 is SGHTA and CDR2 is FQGNSA. Written as DNA, the CDR3 is TGTGCCAGCAGCTCAGACAGGGTTTATCAGCCCCAGCATTTT. Its protein is CASSSDRVYQPQHF.

The chain is built from TRBV6-6 and TRBJ2-7, with 9 bases matching TRBD1. The V and J ends lost 9 bases and 3 bases, in that order; junction bases with no gene match: 9. Germline loops: CDR1 MNHNY, CDR2 SVGAGI (reference sequence). The CDR3 is 14 residues long. CDR3 loop: CASTTGTGHYEQYF. The CDR3 nucleotides are TGTGCCAGTACAACCGGGACAGGGCACTACGAGCAGTACTTC.

The chain links TRBV2 to TRBJ1-2; D perhaps matches TRBD1 (5 bases). The germline CDR1 and CDR2 sequences are SNHLY and FYNNEI. The CDR3 consists of 12 residues. V dropped 8 bases and J dropped 1 base, with 8 bases sitting between them. CDR3 region: CASQGYNYGYTF. The CDR3 nucleotides are TGTGCCAGCCAGGGTTATAACTATGGCTACACCTTC.

The chain joins TRBV20-1 to TRBJ2-7; 7 positions match TRBD1. The CDR3 contains 11 residues. The germline V gene has CDR1 DFQATT and CDR2 SNEGSKA (reference sequence). After removal of 5 bases from V and 3 bases from J, the junction contained 1 base not matched to a gene. The CDR3 DNA sequence: TGCAGTGCTCGGGACAGCTACGAGCAGTACGTC. Protein sequence: CSARDSYEQYV.